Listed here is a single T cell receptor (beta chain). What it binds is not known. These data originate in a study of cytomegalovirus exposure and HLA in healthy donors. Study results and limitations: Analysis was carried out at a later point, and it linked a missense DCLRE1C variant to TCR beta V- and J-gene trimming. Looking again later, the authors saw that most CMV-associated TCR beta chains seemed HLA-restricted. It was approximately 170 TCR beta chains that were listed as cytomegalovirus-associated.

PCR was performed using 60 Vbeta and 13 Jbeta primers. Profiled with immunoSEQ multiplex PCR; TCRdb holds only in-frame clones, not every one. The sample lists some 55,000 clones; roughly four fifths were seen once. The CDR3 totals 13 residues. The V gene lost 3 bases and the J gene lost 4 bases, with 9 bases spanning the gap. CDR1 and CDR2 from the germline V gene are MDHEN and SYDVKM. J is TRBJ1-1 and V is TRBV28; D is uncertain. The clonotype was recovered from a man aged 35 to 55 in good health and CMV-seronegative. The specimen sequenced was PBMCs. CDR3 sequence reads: CASSLLGSTEAFF. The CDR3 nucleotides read TGTGCCAGCAGTTTGTTGGGGAGCACTGAAGCTTTCTTT.